Presented here are 5 T cell receptor beta chains from one specimen sequenced in a study of CD8 T cells in ankylosing spondylitis. One entry per CDR3 protein results from TCRdb running MiXCR on the 5' RACE reads. The table has roughly 670,000 distinct CDR3 sequences, around 17% seen once; the top ten hold around a fifth. Regarding the study as a whole: Apparently characteristic of ankylosing spondylitis blood was a TCR beta motif (roughly eight highly homologous variants).

No antigen is known for these receptors. Sequences were obtained from blood, either unsorted or a sorted T cell fraction (not recorded which). The receptors were gathered from a male donor with ankylosing spondylitis.

This clonotype was observed at least ten times. The chain's CDR3 is CASSLPDSTDTQYF. In DNA, the CDR3 is TGTGCCAGCAGTTTACCGGATAGCACAGATACGCAGTATTTT. The rearrangement uses TRBV12-3 or TRBV12-4 and TRBJ2-3; D gene ambiguous. The ends were cut back, 2 bases at V and 0 bases at J, with 6 bases in the middle. CDR3 length: 14 residues.

This clonotype has more than one count but fewer than ten. The genes are TRBV4-2 and TRBJ2-5; D is perhaps TRBD1 or TRBD2 (6 bases each). The CDR3 is 15 amino acids. Germline V CDR1 and CDR2: LGHNA, YNFKEQ. The germline V and J ends were trimmed by 7 bases and 0 bases, with 15 bases remaining between them. This CDR3 reads CASKGGGGDQETQYF. CDR3 in DNA: TGTGCCAGCAAGGGGGGTGGCGGAGACCAAGAGACCCAGTACTTC.

This clonotype was seen a handful of times. V gene TRBV16 combines with J gene TRBJ1-6; D perhaps matches TRBD1 (5 bases). V was shortened by 2 bases and J by 5 bases, with 7 bases between the two germline ends. Germline values: CDR1 KGHSY, CDR2 FQNENV. This CDR3 is 14 amino acids long. The CDR3 coding sequence is TGTGCCAGCAGCCAAGACAGAGATAATTCACCCCTCCACTTT. It is translated as CASSQDRDNSPLHF.

This clonotype turned up a few times. This CDR3 reads CASKEEGLFTGELFF. The CDR3 region has the DNA TGTGCCAGCAAGGAGGAGGGGCTATTTACCGGGGAGCTGTTTTTT. This chain joins TRBV2 and TRBJ2-2; D perhaps matches TRBD2 (6 bases). V lost 7 bases to trimming and J lost 5 bases, with 17 bases between them. The CDR3 has 15 residues. Germline CDR1 is SNHLY and CDR2 is FYNNEI.

CDR3 nucleotides: TGCAGTGCTAGAGAGGAACCCGGATCCCCAGATCAGCCCCAGCATTTT. Protein product: CSAREEPGSPDQPQHF. The chain couples TRBV20-1 to TRBJ1-5; D not certain. Deletions cut 0 bases from V and 5 bases from J, with 17 bases between. This CDR3 is 16 amino acids long. Germline-derived CDR1 and CDR2 are DFQATT and SNEGSKA (reference sequence).